Each of the 3 T cell receptor beta chains below was sequenced from the same sample in a study of blood T cell repertoires in COVID-19. The table came from immunoSEQ multiplex PCR; TCRdb's copy has only in-frame clones and leaves some out. The table has under 200,000 clones, roughly 88% seen once. The sample taken for sequencing was peripheral blood. These receptors all stem from a man younger than 30 with acute or convalescent COVID-19.

The V and J genes are TRBV6-5 and TRBJ1-5, with a tentative D call TRBD1 (6 bases). The length of the CDR3 is 11 residues. V lost 9 bases to trimming and J lost 12 bases, with 15 bases between them. Per the germline V gene, CDR1 is MNHEY and CDR2 is SVGAGI. As DNA, the CDR3 is TGTGCCAGTGAGGGGGGGGATCACCAGCATTTT. Translated: CASEGGDHQHF.

The chain is built from TRBV7-9 and TRBJ1-5; the D is unclear. Germline loops: CDR1 SEHNR, CDR2 FQNEAQ (reference sequence). V shed 5 bases and J shed 4 bases, with 12 bases lying between them. CDR3 length equals 14 residues. The CDR3, as DNA: TGTGCCAGCAGCGGGTGGGCTTTTAATCAGCCCCAGCATTTT. Translation gives CASSGWAFNQPQHF.

This clone appeared a single time. The chain recombines TRBV6-5 with TRBJ2-3, with 7 bases fitting TRBD1. V trimming: 2 bases; J trimming: 6 bases; junction bases outside the gene matches: 8. Per the germline V gene, CDR1 is MNHEY and CDR2 is SVGAGI. The CDR3 has 15 residues. The CDR3 loop reads CASSYGQVGVDTQYF. DNA for the CDR3: TGTGCCAGCAGTTACGGACAGGTGGGGGTGGATACGCAGTATTTT.